The 27 T cell receptor beta chains given below trace back to one sample, sequenced in a study of blood T cell repertoires in COVID-19. Assay used: immunoSEQ multiplex PCR; TCRdb lists only in-frame clones, some missing. The sample consists of about 190,000 clones, roughly 80% of them appearing once. The source material was peripheral blood. The receptors were gathered from a woman aged 35 to 49 with acute or convalescent COVID-19.

V usage is TRBV6-5 and J usage is TRBJ2-2; possible D gene TRBD1, 6 bases. Germline V CDR1 and CDR2: MNHEY, SVGAGI. Trimming cost V 6 bases and J 4 bases, with 9 bases left between them. This CDR3 is built from 13 residues. Here the CDR3 DNA reads TGTGCCAGCAGACGGACAGTCACCGGGGAGCTGTTTTTT. Translated, it gives CASRRTVTGELFF.

The gene calls are TRBV11-2 and TRBJ2-1, with 10 bases that match TRBD1. The J segment lost 5 bases and the V segment lost 5 bases, leaving 18 bases of the junction unmatched. The CDR3 contains 19 residues. Germline V lookup: CDR1 SGHAT, CDR2 FQNNGV. The CDR3 loop reads CASSPPGQGYHANNNEQFF. Here the CDR3 DNA reads TGTGCCAGCAGCCCACCGGGACAGGGGTACCACGCTAATAACAATGAGCAGTTCTTC.

V is TRBV7-9 and J is TRBJ2-2, with a weak D call TRBD1 (5 bases). Germline CDR1 and CDR2: SEHNR and FQNEAQ (reference sequence). The CDR3 length is 15 residues. Trimming took 0 bases from V and 6 from J, leaving 11 bases between them. The CDR3 here is CASSLAAGLAGELFF. The CDR3 DNA reads TGTGCCAGCAGCTTAGCGGCAGGGTTAGCCGGGGAGCTGTTTTTT. Filled out from reference TRBV7-9 and TRBJ2-2, the complete variable domain reads DTGVSQNPRHKITKRGQNVTFRCDPISEHNRLYWYRQTLGQGPEFLTYFQNEAQLEKSRLLSDRFSAERPKGSFSTLEIQRTEQGDSAMYLCASSLAAGLAGELFFGEGSRLTVL.

The chain couples TRBV7-3 to TRBJ2-2; D is undetermined. This CDR3 region has 15 residues. Trimming left V 2 bases short and J 4 bases short, with 11 bases between. Per germline, CDR1 SGHTA and CDR2 FQGTGA. The CDR3 protein is CASSLQGGITGELFF. CDR3 nucleotide sequence: TGTGCCAGCAGCTTACAAGGCGGAATCACCGGGGAGCTGTTTTTT.

The chain carries TRBV3-1 (or the pseudogene TRBV3-2) and TRBJ2-7; 9 nucleotides align to TRBD1. The J segment lost 2 bases and the V segment lost 4 bases, leaving 3 bases of the junction unmatched. CDR1 is LGHDT, CDR2 YNNKEL, per germline (reference sequence). CDR3 length: 14 residues. CDR3 amino acids: CASSLRQGAYEQYF. The DNA of the CDR3 is TGTGCCAGCAGCCTTAGACAGGGGGCCTACGAGCAGTACTTC.

There are a few counts of this clone. CDR3 sequence: CASSLRPGGPLNSPLHF. CDR3 DNA: TGTGCCAGCAGTTTAAGGCCGGGGGGTCCACTTAACTCACCCCTCCACTTT. The chain employs TRBV27 and TRBJ1-6, with D tentatively TRBD1 (5 bases). Germline V gene data show CDR1 as MNHEY and CDR2 as SMNVEV (reference sequence). V was trimmed by 2 bases and J by 10 bases, leaving 21 bases between them. This CDR3 has 17 amino acids.

V usage is TRBV18 and J usage is TRBJ1-2, with a possible D match to TRBD1 (6 bases). V was cut by 1 base and J by 0 bases, with 9 bases left in between. Germline-derived CDR1 and CDR2 are KGHSH and LQKENI. The CDR3 runs 15 residues. The CDR3 nucleotides read TGTGCCAGCTCACCACGGACAGCAGCTAACTATGGCTACACCTTC. Translated: CASSPRTAANYGYTF.

The V gene is TRBV6-5, the J gene TRBJ1-6; D unclear. Germline values: CDR1 MNHEY, CDR2 SVGAGI. Trimming stripped 8 bases from V and 0 bases from J, with 8 bases between. The CDR3 is 14 residues long. CDR3 loop: CASGESSYNSPLHF. Here the CDR3 DNA reads TGTGCCAGCGGGGAGAGCTCCTATAATTCACCCCTCCACTTT.

The rearrangement joins TRBV4-1 to TRBJ2-2; 11 bases line up with TRBD1. V shed 1 base and J 5 bases; nucleotides not matched to a gene: 9. CDR1 MGHRA and CDR2 YSYEKL come from the germline V gene. The CDR3 spans 18 residues. CDR3 nucleotide sequence: TGCGCCAGCAGCCAAGGGGTGTGGGACAGGGGGGTGACCGGGGAGCTGTTTTTT. It yields the protein CASSQGVWDRGVTGELFF.

The V and J genes are TRBV6-5 and TRBJ2-7; 7 nucleotides agree with TRBD2. The CDR3 loop spans 14 amino acids. The ends lost 4 bases at V and 3 bases at J; junction bases unmatched: 6. Germline V CDR1 and CDR2: MNHEY, SVGAGI. CDR3 in amino acids: CASSSRDYNYEQYF. In DNA form, the CDR3 reads TGTGCCAGCAGTTCCAGGGACTACAACTACGAGCAGTACTTC.

This clone was picked up a small number of times. The J gene is TRBJ1-4, the V gene TRBV7-8; D might be TRBD1 (6 bases). The CDR3 is made up of 16 amino acids. Germline V lookup: CDR1 SGHVS, CDR2 FQNEAQ. Trimming pared 6 bases from V and 0 bases from J, leaving 14 bases between. The CDR3 is CASSSGQPATNEKLFF. The CDR3 DNA sequence: TGTGCCAGCAGTTCCGGACAGCCCGCAACTAATGAAAAACTGTTTTTT.

In its sample, this clone was seen once. The CDR3 DNA reads TGTGCCAGCAGCCGTAATCAGGGGAGCGACTATGGCTACACCTTC. Translation: CASSRNQGSDYGYTF. The V gene is TRBV7-9, the J gene TRBJ1-2; possibly TRBD1 for D (6 bases). CDR1 and CDR2 (germline): SEHNR, FQNEAQ (reference sequence). V dropped 5 bases and J dropped 3 bases, with 16 bases sitting between them. This CDR3 is built from 15 residues. The whole variable domain, remainder taken from reference TRBV7-9 and TRBJ1-2, is DTGVSQNPRHKITKRGQNVTFRCDPISEHNRLYWYRQTLGQGPEFLTYFQNEAQLEKSRLLSDRFSAERPKGSFSTLEIQRTEQGDSAMYLCASSRNQGSDYGYTFGSGTRLTVV.

The chain uses TRBV5-8 and TRBJ1-5; TRBD1 matches 11 bases. Unmatched junction bases numbered 8, after V lost 3 bases and J lost 6 bases. Looked up from germline, CDR1 is SGHTS and CDR2 is YDEGEE. CDR3 length: 16 amino acids. The CDR3 region is CASSSGQGERSQPQHF. Written as DNA, the CDR3 is TGTGCCAGCAGCTCGGGACAGGGGGAAAGAAGTCAGCCCCAGCATTTT.

This clone was seen only once. The chain has TRBV6-5 and TRBJ2-3; 10 positions match TRBD1. The CDR3 is made up of 15 amino acids. The junction had 7 bases not matched to a gene; V was cut back by 6 bases and J by 4 bases. Germline V gives CDR1 MNHEY, CDR2 SVGAGI. The CDR3 is CASRTGGGSADTQYF. In nucleotides, the CDR3 is TGTGCCAGCAGGACAGGGGGCGGTAGTGCAGATACGCAGTATTTT.

The chain carries TRBV13 and TRBJ2-1; perhaps TRBD2 as D (6 bases). This CDR3 contains 13 residues. Trimming left V 5 bases short and J 10 bases short, with 15 bases between. Germline-derived CDR1 and CDR2 are PRHDT and FYEKMQ (reference sequence). The chain's CDR3 is CASSTRLGSEQFF. In nucleotides, the CDR3 is TGTGCCAGCAGCACCCGACTAGGCTCCGAGCAGTTCTTC.

The rearrangement uses TRBV23-1 and TRBJ2-1; 8 bases are a match to TRBD2. TRBV23-1 falls under the ORF class, with uncertain function. The CDR3 runs to 16 residues. With V trimmed by 0 bases and J by 7 bases, 8 bases remained unmatched. The CDR3 loop reads CASSQSASGRENEQFF. CDR3 bases: TGCGCCAGCAGTCAATCGGCCAGCGGGAGAGAGAATGAGCAGTTCTTC.

The chain is built from TRBV29-1 and TRBJ2-7, with D perhaps TRBD2 (5 bases). The CDR3 is 10 amino acids. Looked up from germline, CDR1 is SQVTM and CDR2 is ANQGSEA. Trimming shortened V by 7 bases and J by 6 bases, and 10 bases separated the two germline ends. Here the CDR3 DNA reads TGCAGCGATCCAGCGGTCGAGCAGTACTTC. It translates to CSDPAVEQYF.

This chain connects TRBV27 to TRBJ2-2, with 8 positions matching TRBD2. The trim removed 5 bases at V and 4 bases at J, leaving 12 bases unmatched. The CDR3 loop spans 17 amino acids. CDR1 is MNHEY, CDR2 SMNVEV, per germline (reference sequence). The CDR3 region is CASSPGIVAGSTGELFF. Written as DNA, the CDR3 is TGTGCCAGCAGTCCCGGGATAGTAGCGGGGAGCACCGGGGAGCTGTTTTTT.

The rearrangement joins TRBV3-1 (or the pseudogene TRBV3-2) to TRBJ1-3, with TRBD1 matching 8 bases. This CDR3 is built from 16 residues. Trimming at V came to 4 bases and at J to 4 bases, leaving 9 bases not matched to a gene. Germline V gene data show CDR1 as LGHDT and CDR2 as YNNKEL (reference sequence). CDR3 nucleotide sequence: TGTGCCAGCAGCCCAAGCGGACAGGGCGCCGGAAACACCATATATTTT. This encodes CASSPSGQGAGNTIYF.

This clone was observed a few times. The V and J genes are TRBV4-1 and TRBJ2-7; tentative D call: TRBD1 (5 bases). V lost 1 base, J lost 4 bases, and 11 bases lay in between. Germline V CDR1 and CDR2: MGHRA, YSYEKL. The CDR3 has 14 amino acids. The CDR3 protein is CASSQGAGLYEQYF. The CDR3 DNA is TGCGCCAGCAGCCAAGGGGCAGGGTTATACGAGCAGTACTTC.

The CDR3 bases are TGTGCCGTCGAGAGCGGTACAGATACGCAGTATTTT. Its translation is CAVESGTDTQYF. This chain links TRBV7-9 with TRBJ2-3; D perhaps matches TRBD2 (5 bases). Germline loops: CDR1 SEHNR, CDR2 FQNEAQ (reference sequence). The CDR3 consists of 12 residues. V gave up 11 bases and J gave up 3 bases, with 12 bases separating them. Supplemented by reference TRBV7-9 and TRBJ2-3, the full variable domain reads DTGVSQNPRHKITKRGQNVTFRCDPISEHNRLYWYRQTLGQGPEFLTYFQNEAQLEKSRLLSDRFSAERPKGSFSTLEIQRTEQGDSAMYLCAVESGTDTQYFGPGTRLTVL.

V gene TRBV9 combines with J gene TRBJ2-1; possible D gene TRBD2, 6 bases. Germline V CDR1 and CDR2: SGDLS, YYNGEE. CDR3 length: 13 amino acids. V gave up 0 bases and J gave up 5 bases, with 6 bases separating them. In nucleotides, the CDR3 is TGTGCCAGCAGCGTAGGGACTAACAATGAGCAGTTCTTC. Its protein is CASSVGTNNEQFF.

This chain links TRBV7-2 with TRBJ1-5; D is possibly TRBD1 (6 bases). Germline assignment: CDR1 SGHTA and CDR2 FQGNSA. With 5 bases removed from V and 7 bases from J, the gap between germline ends came to 24 bases. The CDR3 extends over 17 amino acids. CDR3 sequence: CASSPPGGGIGTQPQHF. CDR3 DNA sequence: TGTGCCAGCAGCCCGCCGGGGGGGGGCATAGGTACCCAGCCCCAGCATTTT. Full variable domain (rest looked up from reference TRBV7-2 and TRBJ1-5): GAGVSQSPSNKVTEKGKDVELRCDPISGHTALYWYRQSLGQGLEFLIYFQGNSAPDKSGLPSDRFSAERTGGSVSTLTIQRTQQEDSAVYLCASSPPGGGIGTQPQHFGDGTRLSIL.

V gene TRBV7-2 combines with J gene TRBJ1-2; 7 bases line up with TRBD1. Germline lookup yields CDR1 SGHTA and CDR2 FQGNSA. Losses at the gene ends were 1 base for V and 4 bases for J; bases not matched to a gene: 6. The CDR3 sequence is 15 residues long. The CDR3 DNA sequence: TGTGCCAGCAGCTTAGTCGGGACAGCAATCTATGGCTACACCTTC. Its protein product is CASSLVGTAIYGYTF.

The chain carries TRBV28 and TRBJ1-4; TRBD1 is a possible D gene (6 bases). The CDR3 loop spans 15 amino acids. Trimming stripped 5 bases from V and 0 bases from J, with 10 bases between. Germline CDR1 is MDHEN and CDR2 is SYDVKM. This chain's CDR3 is CASSAWTATNEKLFF. The CDR3 bases are TGTGCCAGCAGTGCCTGGACAGCAACTAATGAAAAACTGTTTTTT.

In this sample, this clone turned up a few times. The chain joins TRBV13 to TRBJ2-7; 10 bases are shared with TRBD2. The CDR3 sequence is 20 residues long. Germline-derived CDR1 and CDR2 are PRHDT and FYEKMQ (reference sequence). The junction had 22 bases not matched to a gene; V was cut back by 5 bases and J by 3 bases. CDR3 sequence: CASSQITPTPPSGSHYEQYF. As DNA, the CDR3 is TGTGCCAGCAGCCAGATAACCCCAACCCCCCCTAGCGGGAGTCACTACGAGCAGTACTTC.

The chain recombines TRBV6-2 or TRBV6-3 with TRBJ2-1; 7 bases align to TRBD1. This CDR3 has 13 residues. Trimming at V came to 6 bases and at J to 6 bases, leaving 5 bases not matched to a gene. Germline CDR1 is MNHEY and CDR2 is SVGEGT. This chain's CDR3 is CASSPTGSNEQFF. The CDR3 region has the DNA TGTGCCAGCAGCCCGACAGGGTCCAATGAGCAGTTCTTC.